A single sample gave rise to the 14 T cell receptor beta chains below, sequenced in a study of T cell clonality in common variable immunodeficiency. Their cognate antigens are unknown. Overall study results and limits: Fewer deletions and N-nucleotide insertions were reportedly seen in common variable immunodeficiency TCR beta sequences.

Repertoires were generated with immunoSEQ multiplex PCR, while TCRdb's copy carries only in-frame clones and drops some. Singletons are absent from the sample, which has around 33,000 clones. Sequencing used peripheral blood mononuclear cells. The receptor set was obtained from a human donor with common variable immunodeficiency.

Concerning this clone: The CDR3 is cut off 3 residues early in the read; its end comes from the germline J gene. This chain uses TRBV20-1 with TRBJ2-3; 7 positions match TRBD2. The V gene end was trimmed by 6 bases and the J gene end by 3 bases; junction bases not matched to a gene: 12. Germline V CDR1 and CDR2: DFQATT, SNEGSKA (reference sequence). The CDR3 contains 15 residues. Partial CDR3 DNA: TGCAGTGCATTACTAGCGTCCGTCGGTACAGATACG. Amino acid sequence: CSALLASVGTDT. The full CDR3 is CSALLASVGTDTQYF.

This clone was seen repeatedly, ten times or more. The CDR3 end falls 3 residues outside the read, so it is completed with the germline J gene. The rearrangement joins TRBV9 to TRBJ1-6; D uncertain. Germline CDR1 and CDR2: SGDLS and YYNGEE. Between the trimmed V and J ends, which lost 1 base and 3 bases, there was a span of 17 bases. CDR3 length: 18 amino acids. CDR3 in amino acids: CASSVHGDTLYYNSPLHF. CDR3 DNA, as far as it was read: TGTGCCAGCAGCGTACACGGGGATACGCTCTACTATAATTCACCC.

With regard to this clone: Sequencing ends 3 residues short of the CDR3 end; the germline J gene provides the rest. This sequence joins TRBV20-1 and TRBJ2-1; the match to TRBD2 covers 7 bases. CDR1 and CDR2 from the germline V gene are DFQATT and SNEGSKA (reference sequence). Losses at the gene ends were 4 bases for V and 0 bases for J; bases not matched to a gene: 0. The CDR3 covers 13 residues. Here the CDR3 reads CSATSGSYNEQFF. Incomplete CDR3 DNA: TGCAGTGCTACTAGCGGCTCCTACAATGAG.

This clone has a count of ten or more. The read comes to an end 3 residues before the CDR3 does, leaving the germline J gene to fill in the end. The chain recombines TRBV19 with TRBJ1-1; 9 bases agree with TRBD1. The V gene end was trimmed by 6 bases and the J gene end by 1 base; junction bases not matched to a gene: 12. The germline V gene has CDR1 LNHDA and CDR2 SQIVND (reference sequence). The CDR3 is made up of 17 amino acids. The covered CDR3 bases are TGTGCCAGTAGACCCGGGACAGGGAGCTTTGAGAACACTGAA. It encodes CASRPGTGSFENTE. From start to end, the CDR3 is CASRPGTGSFENTEAFF.

This clone was observed many times. The CDR3 is cut off 3 residues early in the read; its end comes from the germline J gene. The J gene is TRBJ1-1, the V gene TRBV19, with D possibly matching TRBD1 (5 bases). This CDR3 comprises 13 residues. Germline-derived CDR1 and CDR2 are LNHDA and SQIVND (reference sequence). Trimming cost V 10 bases and J 0 bases, with 12 bases left between them. The DNA read from the CDR3 is TGTGCCACTGAGACAGACATGAACACTGAA. Protein product: CATETDMNTE. In full, the CDR3 reads CATETDMNTEAFF.

This clone has more than one count but fewer than ten. The CDR3 bases that were read are TGTGCCAGCAGCTTGAGGGTCACCAACTATGGC. Amino acids: CASSLRVTNYG. The entire CDR3 is CASSLRVTNYGYTF. The chain joins TRBV5-6 to TRBJ1-2, with D hard to call. The CDR3 end falls 3 residues outside the read, so it is completed with the germline J gene. CDR1 is SGHDT, CDR2 YYEEEE, per germline. V lost 1 base to trimming and J lost 2 bases, with 9 bases between them. The CDR3 covers 14 residues.

About this clone itself: The CDR3 end lies 3 residues beyond the end of the read and is filled in from the germline J gene. V usage is TRBV10-1 and J usage is TRBJ2-7, with D possibly TRBD1 on 7 matching bases. The length of the CDR3 is 15 residues. V shed 7 bases and J shed 0 bases, with 16 bases lying between them. Germline V gene data show CDR1 as WNHNN and CDR2 as SYGVQD (reference sequence). The CDR3 DNA, read in part, is TGCGCCAGCACATGCAGGGGGACTGACTCCTACGAG. It specifies CASTCRGTDSYE. The complete CDR3 protein is CASTCRGTDSYEQYF.

In this sample, this clone turned up many times. At one end the junction does not follow the germline gene, possibly because of a read error. The read terminates 3 residues ahead of where the CDR3 ends, so the germline J gene completes it. V usage is TRBV27 and J usage is TRBJ2-1, with 9 nucleotides matching TRBD2. CDR1 is MNHEY and CDR2 is SMNVEV in the germline V gene (reference sequence). This CDR3 has 14 residues. The chain's CDR3 is CASKAGGSFNEQFF. The DNA read from the CDR3 is TGTGCCAGCAAAGCGGGAGGCTCCTTCAATGAG.

This clone came up many times. The DNA ends 3 residues before the CDR3 does, and the rest of the CDR3 is filled in from the germline J gene. The V call is TRBV30, the J call TRBJ2-2; 9 bases are a match to TRBD2. The CDR3 consists of 16 residues. J was trimmed by 4 bases and V by 3 bases; bases with no gene match: 9. Per germline, CDR1 GTSNPN and CDR2 SVGIG (reference sequence). CDR3 sequence reads: CAWRTSGATSTGELFF. The sequenced CDR3 bases are TGTGCCTGGAGGACTAGCGGAGCTACTAGCACCGGGGAG.

In this sample, this clone turned up a few times. The CDR3 end is not reached by the read, which stops 3 residues before it; the germline J gene fills it in. V and J are TRBV5-1 and TRBJ2-7; 10 nucleotides align to TRBD1. The trim removed 5 bases at V and 3 bases at J, leaving 2 bases unmatched. The germline gives CDR1 SGHRS, CDR2 YFSETQ. CDR3 size: 13 residues. The CDR3 here is CASRRDRGYEQYF. The covered CDR3 bases are TGCGCCAGCAGGAGGGACAGGGGCTACGAG.

Note on this clone: The read ends 3 residues shy of where the CDR3 ends; the end is completed using the germline J gene. The J gene is TRBJ1-1, the V gene TRBV23-1; 8 bases match TRBD1. TRBV23-1 is known as an ORF, though its function is uncertain. The CDR3 is made up of 13 amino acids. Trimming cost V 2 bases and J 6 bases; bases outside gene matches: 2. CDR3 DNA (partial): TGCGCCAGCAGTCAAGACAGGGGACCTGAA. It is translated as CASSQDRGPE. The entire CDR3 protein reads CASSQDRGPEAFF.

This clone was recorded at least ten times. The CDR3 end falls 3 residues outside the read, so it is completed with the germline J gene. Additional DNA sequences in this sample encode the identical CDR3. The gene calls are TRBV6-1 and TRBJ2-1; 9 nucleotides match TRBD2. The CDR3 has 15 residues. Germline V lookup: CDR1 MNHNS, CDR2 SASEGT. V was pared by 4 bases and J by 3 bases, with 4 bases of the junction left unmatched. The DNA read from the CDR3 is TGTGCCAGCAGTGTGACTAGCGGTCTCTACAATGAG. Translation: CASSVTSGLYNE. The CDR3 as a whole reads CASSVTSGLYNEQFF.

This clone appeared many times. The read gets to within 3 residues of the CDR3 end, and the germline J gene fills in the rest. V and J are TRBV14 and TRBJ2-2; D is uncertain. The V end lost 3 bases, the J end lost 0 bases, and 5 bases lay between the germline ends. The V gene's germline CDR1 is SGHDN and CDR2 FVKESK. This CDR3 contains 14 residues. The CDR3 region is CASSHRSNTGELFF. The DNA read from the CDR3 is TGTGCCAGCAGCCACCGGTCGAACACCGGGGAG.

This clone was observed a handful of times. A read error may produce the germline difference seen at one junction end. The read falls 3 residues short of the CDR3 end, and the missing part is taken from the germline J gene. The rearrangement links TRBV7-2 to TRBJ1-6; D might be TRBD1 (6 bases). CDR3 length equals 15 residues. Germline assignment: CDR1 SGHTA and CDR2 FQGNSA. The CDR3 bases that were read are TGTGCCAGCAGCTTAGTATGGCAAGGGGGTTCAACC. Its protein is CASSLVWQGGST. The full CDR3 sequence reads CASSLVWQGGSTLHF.